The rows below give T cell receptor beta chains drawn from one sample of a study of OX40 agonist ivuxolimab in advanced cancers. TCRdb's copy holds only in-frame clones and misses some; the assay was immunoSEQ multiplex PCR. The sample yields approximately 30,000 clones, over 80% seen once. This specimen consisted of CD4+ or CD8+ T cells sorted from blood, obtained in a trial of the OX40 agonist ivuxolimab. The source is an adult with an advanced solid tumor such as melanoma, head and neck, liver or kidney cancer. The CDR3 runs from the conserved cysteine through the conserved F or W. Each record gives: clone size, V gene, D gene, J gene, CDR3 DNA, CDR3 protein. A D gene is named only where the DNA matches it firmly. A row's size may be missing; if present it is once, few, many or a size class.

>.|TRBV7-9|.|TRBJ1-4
TGTGCCAGCAGCTACCCAATCCATGAAAAACTGTTTTTT
CASSYPIHEKLFF
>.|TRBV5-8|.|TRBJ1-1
TGTGCCAGCAGCTTGGCCCCGCCTGAAGCTTTCTTT
CASSLAPPEAFF
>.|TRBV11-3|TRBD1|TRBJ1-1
TGTGCCAGCAGCGACAGGGCTAACACTGAAGCTTTCTTT
CASSDRANTEAFF
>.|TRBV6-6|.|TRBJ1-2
TGTGCCAGCAGTTACCCGCCGAGGACAAACAACCATGGCTACACCTTC
CASSYPPRTNNHGYTF
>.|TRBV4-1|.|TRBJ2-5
TGCGCCAGCAGCCCCGAGCCGGGGGAAGAGACCCAGTACTTC
CASSPEPGEETQYF
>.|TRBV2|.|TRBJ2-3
TGTGCCACCCTCGGCTGGCAGGGGCAGGATACGCAGTATTTT
CATLGWQGQDTQYF
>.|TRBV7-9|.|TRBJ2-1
TGTGCCAGCAGCTTATTATCAGGGGTATACAATGAGCAGTTCTTC
CASSLLSGVYNEQFF
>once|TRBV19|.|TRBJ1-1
TGTGCCAGTAGTATCTCCTCGAACACTGAAGCTTTCTTT
CASSISSNTEAFF
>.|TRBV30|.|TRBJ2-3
TGTGCCTGGAGCGCCGGGGTAAGCACAGATACGCAGTATTTT
CAWSAGVSTDTQYF
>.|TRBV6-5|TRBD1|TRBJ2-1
TGTGCCAGCAGTTACGGGACAGGGGGCCCCTACAATGAGCAGTTCTTC
CASSYGTGGPYNEQFF
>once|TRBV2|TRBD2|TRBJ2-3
TGTGCCAGCACCTTCCCTAGCGGGCCCCCAGATACGCAGTATTTT
CASTFPSGPPDTQYF
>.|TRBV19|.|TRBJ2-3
TGTGCCAGTTACGATAGCGCGGGCACAGATACGCAGTATTTT
CASYDSAGTDTQYF
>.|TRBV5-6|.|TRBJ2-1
TGTGCCAGCAGCTCGGTAGGTGAGCAGTTCTTC
CASSSVGEQFF
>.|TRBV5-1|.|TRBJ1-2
TGCGCCAGCAGCTTTATGGTGGGTGGAAACTATGGCTACACCTTC
CASSFMVGGNYGYTF
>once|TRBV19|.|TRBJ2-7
TGTGCCAGTAGTATTGTTCTAGGGTTCTCCTACGAGCAGTACTTC
CASSIVLGFSYEQYF
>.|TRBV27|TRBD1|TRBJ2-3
TGTGCCAGCAGTAGTCCGGGACAGGGGGCTTTAGATACGCAGTATTTT
CASSSPGQGALDTQYF
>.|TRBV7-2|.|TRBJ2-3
TGTGCCAGCAGCCCACTCCCGGCTAGCACAGATACGCAGTATTTT
CASSPLPASTDTQYF
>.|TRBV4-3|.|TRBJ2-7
TGCGCCAGCAGCCGAGACCGGGACTGGAGCTCCTACGAGCAGTACTTC
CASSRDRDWSSYEQYF
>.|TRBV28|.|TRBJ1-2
TGTGCCAGCAGTTTATTCTCCGCGTGGGTGTTGGCCAACTATGGCTACACCTTC
CASSLFSAWVLANYGYTF
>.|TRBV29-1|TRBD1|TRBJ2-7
TGCAGCGTTGAAGGGTCGGGACAGGGGGCTCCCTACGAGCAGTACTTC
CSVEGSGQGAPYEQYF
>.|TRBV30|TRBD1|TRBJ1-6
TGTGCCTGGACCCCCGGGACAGGATATAATTCACCCCTCCACTTT
CAWTPGTGYNSPLHF
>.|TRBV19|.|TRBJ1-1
TGTGCCAGTAGGGATCAGGGTTTGACTGAAGCTTTCTTT
CASRDQGLTEAFF
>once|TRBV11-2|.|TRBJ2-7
TGTGCCAGCAGCCATGCACACGGTTCCTACGAGCAGTACTTC
CASSHAHGSYEQYF
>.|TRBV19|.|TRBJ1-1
TGTGCCAGTAGTATAGACGGGATGAACACTGAAGCTTTCTTT
CASSIDGMNTEAFF
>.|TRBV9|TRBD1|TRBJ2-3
TGTGCCAGCAGCGTAGATGGGACAGGGCTCATCACAGATACGCAGTATTTT
CASSVDGTGLITDTQYF
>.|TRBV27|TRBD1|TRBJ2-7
TGTGCCAGCCGGACAGGGGCGACAAACGAGCAGTACTTC
CASRTGATNEQYF
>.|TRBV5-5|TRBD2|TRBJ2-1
TGTGCCAGCAGCTTGGATATAGCGGGGTACAATGAGCAGTTCTTC
CASSLDIAGYNEQFF
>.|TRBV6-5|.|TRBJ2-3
TGTGCCAGCAGTTACTGGGGCTCCCTCACAGATACGCAGTATTTT
CASSYWGSLTDTQYF
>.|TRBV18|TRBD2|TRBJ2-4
TGTGCCAGCTCCCCCGGGACTAGCGGGGACAAAAACATTCAGTACTTC
CASSPGTSGDKNIQYF
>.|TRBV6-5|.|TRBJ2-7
TGTGCCAGCAGTTACTCCGGACGGATGTACGAGCAGTACTTC
CASSYSGRMYEQYF
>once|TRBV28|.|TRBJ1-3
TGTGCCAGCAGTTTATGGGGGTCCCTGGGAGGTGGAAACACCATATATTTT
CASSLWGSLGGGNTIYF
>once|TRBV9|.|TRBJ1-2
TGTGCCAGCAGCGTAGGGTTCGGGGCGGTCCTGGATGGCTACACCTTC
CASSVGFGAVLDGYTF
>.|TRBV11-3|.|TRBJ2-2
TGTGCCAGCAGCTTAGATACCAAGAGCGGGGAGCTGTTTTTT
CASSLDTKSGELFF
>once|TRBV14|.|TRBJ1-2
TGTGCCAGCAGCCAAGATCTTCCTGGGGAGGACTATGGCTACACCTTC
CASSQDLPGEDYGYTF
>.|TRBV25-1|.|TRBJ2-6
TGTGCCAGCACCGGGTGGCCTGGGGCCAACGTCCTGACTTTC
CASTGWPGANVLTF
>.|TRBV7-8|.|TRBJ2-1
TGTGCCAGCAGCCCTACCAGCGATGAGCAGTTCTTC
CASSPTSDEQFF
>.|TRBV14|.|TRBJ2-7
TGTGCCAGCAGCCAATGGGACGGCCCCTACGAGCAGTACTTC
CASSQWDGPYEQYF
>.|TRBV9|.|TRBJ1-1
TGTGCCAGCAGCGTAGACAGCCCAAACACTGAAGCTTTCTTT
CASSVDSPNTEAFF
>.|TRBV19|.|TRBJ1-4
TGTGCCAGTAGTATAGGAGGGGGGTATGAAAAACTGTTTTTT
CASSIGGGYEKLFF
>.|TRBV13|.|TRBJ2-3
TGTGCCAGCAGCTTAGCCCGGGACTTTGGGCCAGATACGCAGTATTTT
CASSLARDFGPDTQYF
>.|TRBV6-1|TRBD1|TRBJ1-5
TGTGCCAGCAGCGAAACAGGGGTAGGGCAGCCCCAGCATTTT
CASSETGVGQPQHF
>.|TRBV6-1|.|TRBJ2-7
TGTGCCAGCAGTAGCACCGGGACCGCCTCCTACGAGCAGTACTTC
CASSSTGTASYEQYF
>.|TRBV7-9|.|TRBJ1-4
TGTGCCAGCAGCCTTAAGCGGCAAGGGGGTGAAAAACTGTTTTTT
CASSLKRQGGEKLFF
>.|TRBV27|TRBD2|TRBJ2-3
TGTGCCAGCAGAAGACTAGCGAGCACAGATACGCAGTATTTT
CASRRLASTDTQYF
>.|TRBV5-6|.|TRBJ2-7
TGTGCCAGCAGCTTGGGAGGGAGTGATTACGAGCAGTACTTC
CASSLGGSDYEQYF
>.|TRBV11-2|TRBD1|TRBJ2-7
TGTGCCAGCAGCCATTCGGGACAGAACTCCTACGAGCAGTACTTC
CASSHSGQNSYEQYF
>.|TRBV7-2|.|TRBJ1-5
TGTGCCAGCAGCTTAGGCGGACAGTCCCAGCATTTT
CASSLGGQSQHF
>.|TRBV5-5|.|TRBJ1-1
TGTGCCAGCAGCTTGGAAGGGTCTTTGAACACTGAAGCTTTCTTT
CASSLEGSLNTEAFF
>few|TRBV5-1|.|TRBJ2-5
TGCGCCAGCAGCACCGACGCCTCCGAGACCCAGTACTTC
CASSTDASETQYF
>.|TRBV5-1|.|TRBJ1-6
TGCGCCAGCAGCTTGGGTGATTCACCCCTCCACTTT
CASSLGDSPLHF
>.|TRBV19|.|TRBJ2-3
TGTGCCAGTAGTATCGAAGAAGGGAGTCCAGATACGCAGTATTTT
CASSIEEGSPDTQYF
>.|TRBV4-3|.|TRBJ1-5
TGCGCCAGCAGCCAAGGTTGGCAGGGCAATCAGCCCCAGCATTTT
CASSQGWQGNQPQHF
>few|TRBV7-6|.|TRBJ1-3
TGTGCCAGCAGCTTATCCTCTGGAAACACCATATATTTT
CASSLSSGNTIYF
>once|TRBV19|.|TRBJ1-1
TGTGCCAGTAGTATTATTTCAGGGAGGGGCACTGAAGCTTTCTTT
CASSIISGRGTEAFF